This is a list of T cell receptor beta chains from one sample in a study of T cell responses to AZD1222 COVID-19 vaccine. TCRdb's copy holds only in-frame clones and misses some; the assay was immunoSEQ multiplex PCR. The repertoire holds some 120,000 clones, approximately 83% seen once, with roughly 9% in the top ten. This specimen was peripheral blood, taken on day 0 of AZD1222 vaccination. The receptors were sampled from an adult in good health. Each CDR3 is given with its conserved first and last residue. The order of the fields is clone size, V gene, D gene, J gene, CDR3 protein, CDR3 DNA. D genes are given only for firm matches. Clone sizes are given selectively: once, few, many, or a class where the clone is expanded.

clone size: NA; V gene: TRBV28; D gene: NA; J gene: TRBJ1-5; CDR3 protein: CASSFFARQHQPQHF; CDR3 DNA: TGTGCCAGCAGTTTTTTTGCTCGGCAGCATCAGCCCCAGCATTTT
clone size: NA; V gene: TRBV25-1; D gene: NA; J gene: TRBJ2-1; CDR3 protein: CASSEYNEQFF; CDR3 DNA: TGTGCCAGCAGTGAGTACAATGAGCAGTTCTTC
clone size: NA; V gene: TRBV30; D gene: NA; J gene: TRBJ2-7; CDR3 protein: CAWSVGTNHEQYF; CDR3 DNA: TGTGCCTGGAGTGTAGGGACGAACCACGAGCAGTACTTC
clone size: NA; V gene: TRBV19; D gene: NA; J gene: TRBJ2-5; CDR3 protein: CASSFGKKETQYF; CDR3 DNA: TGTGCCAGTAGTTTTGGAAAAAAAGAGACCCAGTACTTC
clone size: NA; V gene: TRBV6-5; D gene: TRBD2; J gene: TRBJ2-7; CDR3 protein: CASSYWTSGSHEQYF; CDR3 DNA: TGTGCCAGCAGTTACTGGACTAGCGGGAGTCACGAGCAGTACTTC
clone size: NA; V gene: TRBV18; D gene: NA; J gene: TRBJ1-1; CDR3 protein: CASSPRLPMNTEAFF; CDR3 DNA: TGTGCCAGCTCACCACGGTTGCCTATGAACACTGAAGCTTTCTTT
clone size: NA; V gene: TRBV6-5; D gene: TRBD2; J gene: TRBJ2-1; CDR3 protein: CASSPPSGSLNEQFF; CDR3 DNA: TGTGCCAGCAGCCCCCCTAGCGGGAGTTTGAATGAGCAGTTCTTC
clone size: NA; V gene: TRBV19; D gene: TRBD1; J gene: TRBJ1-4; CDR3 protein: CASRDRVEKLFF; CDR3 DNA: TGTGCCAGTAGGGACAGGGTCGAAAAACTGTTTTTT
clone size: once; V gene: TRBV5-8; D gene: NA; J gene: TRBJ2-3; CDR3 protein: CASSLLGTFSDTQYF; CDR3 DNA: TGTGCCAGCAGCCTCTTAGGGACTTTTTCAGATACGCAGTATTTT
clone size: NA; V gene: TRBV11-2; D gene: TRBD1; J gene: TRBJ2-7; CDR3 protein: CASSLGTGANLLYEQYF; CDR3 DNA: TGTGCCAGCAGCTTAGGGACAGGGGCGAATTTACTCTACGAGCAGTACTTC
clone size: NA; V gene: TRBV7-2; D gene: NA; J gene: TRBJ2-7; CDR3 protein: CASSFEKFYEQYF; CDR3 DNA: TGTGCCAGCAGCTTCGAGAAGTTCTACGAGCAGTACTTC
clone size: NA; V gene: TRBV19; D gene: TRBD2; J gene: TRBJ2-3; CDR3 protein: CASLSGVAQYF; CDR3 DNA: TGTGCCAGTTTAAGCGGGGTGGCGCAGTATTTT
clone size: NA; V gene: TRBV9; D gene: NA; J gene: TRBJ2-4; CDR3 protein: CASSPWGGPSLKNIQYF; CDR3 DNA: TGTGCCAGCAGCCCTTGGGGGGGGCCGTCTCTGAAAAACATTCAGTACTTC
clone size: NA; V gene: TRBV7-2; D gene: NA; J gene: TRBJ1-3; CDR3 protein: CASTGTASGNTIYF; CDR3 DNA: TGTGCCAGCACGGGGACTGCTTCTGGAAACACCATATATTTT
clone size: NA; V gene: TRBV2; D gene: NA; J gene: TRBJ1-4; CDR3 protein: CASTRQNEKLFF; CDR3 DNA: TGTGCCAGCACACGACAGAATGAAAAACTGTTTTTT
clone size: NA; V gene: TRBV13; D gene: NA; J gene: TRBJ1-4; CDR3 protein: CASSSPPGGNEKLFF; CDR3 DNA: TGTGCCAGCAGCTCCCCGCCGGGTGGGAATGAAAAACTGTTTTTT
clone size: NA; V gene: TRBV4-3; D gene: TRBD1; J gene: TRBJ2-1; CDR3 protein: CASGDRATYNEQFF; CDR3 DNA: TGCGCCAGCGGGGACAGGGCGACCTACAATGAGCAGTTCTTC
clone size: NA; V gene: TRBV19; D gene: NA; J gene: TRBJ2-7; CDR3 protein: CASSMAGHPNSYEQYF; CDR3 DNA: TGTGCCAGTAGTATGGCGGGCCATCCGAATTCCTACGAGCAGTACTTC
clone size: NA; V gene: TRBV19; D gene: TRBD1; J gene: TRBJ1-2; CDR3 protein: CASGDRRTNGYTF; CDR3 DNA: TGTGCCAGTGGGGACAGAAGAACTAATGGCTACACCTTC
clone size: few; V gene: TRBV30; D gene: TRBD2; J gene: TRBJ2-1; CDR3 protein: CAWTPRGGDRSFF; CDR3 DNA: TGTGCCTGGACCCCGCGTGGGGGGGACCGATCGTTCTTC
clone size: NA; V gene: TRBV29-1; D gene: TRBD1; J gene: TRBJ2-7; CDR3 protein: CSVGTDTYEQYF; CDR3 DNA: TGCAGCGTCGGGACAGACACCTACGAGCAGTACTTC
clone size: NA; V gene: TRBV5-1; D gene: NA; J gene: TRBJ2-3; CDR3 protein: CASSWSGGASTDTQYF; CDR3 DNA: TGCGCCAGCAGCTGGAGTGGGGGGGCGAGCACAGATACGCAGTATTTT
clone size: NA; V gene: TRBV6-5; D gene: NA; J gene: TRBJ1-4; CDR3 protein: CASSYSRIGTGEKLFF; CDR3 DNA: TGTGCCAGCAGTTACTCTCGGATTGGAACGGGGGAAAAACTGTTTTTT
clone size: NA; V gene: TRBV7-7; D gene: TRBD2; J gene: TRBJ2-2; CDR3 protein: CASSPRTSGLGPGELFF; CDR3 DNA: TGTGCTAGCAGCCCGCGGACTAGCGGGTTGGGACCCGGGGAGCTGTTTTTT
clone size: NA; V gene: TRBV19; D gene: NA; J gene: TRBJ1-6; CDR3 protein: CASSLGGYSYNSPLHF; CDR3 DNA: TGTGCCAGTAGTCTAGGGGGTTACTCCTATAATTCACCCCTCCACTTT
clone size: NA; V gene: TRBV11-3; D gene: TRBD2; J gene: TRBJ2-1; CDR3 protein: CASSLSIVLAGDSSYNEQFF; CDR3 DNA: TGTGCCAGCAGCCTTAGTATCGTTTTAGCGGGAGATAGCTCCTACAATGAGCAGTTCTTC
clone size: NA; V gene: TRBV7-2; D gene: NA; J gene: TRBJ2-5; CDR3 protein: CASSLASGPQETQYF; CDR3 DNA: TGTGCCAGCAGCTTAGCGTCGGGACCCCAAGAGACCCAGTACTTC
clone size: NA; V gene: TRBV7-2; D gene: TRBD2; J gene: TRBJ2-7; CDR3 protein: CASSLVASGIYYEQYF; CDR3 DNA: TGTGCCAGCAGCTTAGTGGCTAGCGGGATTTACTACGAGCAGTACTTC
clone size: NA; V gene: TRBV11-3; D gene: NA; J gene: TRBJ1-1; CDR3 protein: CASSLVQGNTEAFF; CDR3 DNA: TGTGCCAGCAGCTTAGTCCAGGGGAACACTGAAGCTTTCTTT
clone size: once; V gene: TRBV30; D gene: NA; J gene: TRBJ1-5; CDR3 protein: CAWSGVNQPQHF; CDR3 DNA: TGTGCCTGGAGTGGGGTGAATCAGCCCCAGCATTTT
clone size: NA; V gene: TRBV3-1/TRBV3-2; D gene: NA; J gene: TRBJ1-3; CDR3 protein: CASSLAAFSSGNTIYF; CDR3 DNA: TGTGCCAGCAGCCTGGCGGCCTTCAGCTCTGGAAACACCATATATTTT
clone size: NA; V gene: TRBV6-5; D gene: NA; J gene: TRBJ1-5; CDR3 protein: CASSYQPQHF; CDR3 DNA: TGTGCCAGCAGCTATCAGCCCCAGCATTTT
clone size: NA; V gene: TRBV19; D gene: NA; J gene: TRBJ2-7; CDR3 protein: CASGDRDEQYF; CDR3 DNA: TGTGCCAGCGGGGACCGGGACGAGCAGTACTTC
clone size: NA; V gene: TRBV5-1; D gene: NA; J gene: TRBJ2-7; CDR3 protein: CASSYSGSYEQYF; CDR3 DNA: TGCGCCAGCAGCTACTCAGGGTCCTACGAGCAGTACTTC
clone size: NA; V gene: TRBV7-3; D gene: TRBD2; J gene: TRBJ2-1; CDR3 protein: CASSFGTSGYNEQFF; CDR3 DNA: TGTGCCAGCAGCTTTGGGACTAGCGGTTACAATGAGCAGTTCTTC
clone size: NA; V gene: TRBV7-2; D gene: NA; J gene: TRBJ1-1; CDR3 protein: CASSFTTNTEAFF; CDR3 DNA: TGTGCCAGCAGCTTTACAACGAACACTGAAGCTTTCTTT
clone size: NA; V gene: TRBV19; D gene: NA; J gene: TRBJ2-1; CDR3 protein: CASSASVSAGGYNEQFF; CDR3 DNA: TGTGCCAGTAGTGCGTCGGTGTCGGCAGGCGGATACAATGAGCAGTTCTTC
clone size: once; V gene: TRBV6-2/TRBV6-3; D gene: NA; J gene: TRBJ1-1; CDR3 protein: CASSYQGGTEAFF; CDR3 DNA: TGTGCCAGCAGTTATCAGGGTGGCACTGAAGCTTTCTTT
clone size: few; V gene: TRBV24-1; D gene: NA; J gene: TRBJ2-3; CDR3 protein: CATSGAGATDTQYF; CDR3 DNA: TGTGCCACCAGTGGTGCAGGAGCGACAGATACGCAGTATTTT
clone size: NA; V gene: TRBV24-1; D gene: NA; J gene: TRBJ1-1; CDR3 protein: CATSDSQSTEAFF; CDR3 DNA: TGTGCCACCAGTGATTCCCAATCCACTGAAGCTTTCTTT
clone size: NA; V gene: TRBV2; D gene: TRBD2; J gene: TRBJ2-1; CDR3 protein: CASSGRLAGGPSEQFF; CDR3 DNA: TGTGCCAGCAGTGGGAGACTAGCGGGAGGGCCTAGTGAGCAGTTCTTC
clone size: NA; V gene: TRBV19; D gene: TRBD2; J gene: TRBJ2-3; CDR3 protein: CACGAASGRPDTQYF; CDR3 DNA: TGTGCCTGCGGGGCGGCTAGCGGGCGTCCAGATACGCAGTATTTT
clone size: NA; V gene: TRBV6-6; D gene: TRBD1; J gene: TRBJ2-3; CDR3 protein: CASSHGTGTDTQYF; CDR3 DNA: TGTGCCAGCAGTCACGGGACAGGCACAGATACGCAGTATTTT
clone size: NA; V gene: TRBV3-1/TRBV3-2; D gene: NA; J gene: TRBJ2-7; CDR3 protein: CASSQSDSDYEQYF; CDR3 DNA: TGTGCCAGCAGCCAATCGGATTCGGACTACGAGCAGTACTTC
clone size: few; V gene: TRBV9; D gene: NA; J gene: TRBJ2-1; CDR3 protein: CASSVVLGHEQFF; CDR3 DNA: TGTGCCAGCAGCGTAGTCCTTGGTCATGAGCAGTTCTTC
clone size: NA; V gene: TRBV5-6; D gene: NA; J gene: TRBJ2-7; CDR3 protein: CASSLGLRGREQYF; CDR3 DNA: TGTGCCAGCAGCTTAGGTTTGCGGGGGCGCGAGCAGTACTTC
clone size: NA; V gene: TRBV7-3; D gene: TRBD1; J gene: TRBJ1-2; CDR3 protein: CASSSYGQGVPRAVYGYTF; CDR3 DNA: TGTGCCAGCAGCTCCTATGGACAGGGGGTTCCCAGAGCGGTCTATGGCTACACCTTC
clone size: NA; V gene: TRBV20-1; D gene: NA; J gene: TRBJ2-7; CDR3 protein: CSASTSFSEQYF; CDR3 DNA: TGCAGTGCTAGTACTAGCTTTTCCGAGCAGTACTTC
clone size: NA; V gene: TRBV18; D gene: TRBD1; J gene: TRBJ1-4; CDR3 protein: CASSPTSGQKNEKLFF; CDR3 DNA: TGTGCCAGCTCCCCAACATCGGGACAGAAAAATGAAAAACTGTTTTTT
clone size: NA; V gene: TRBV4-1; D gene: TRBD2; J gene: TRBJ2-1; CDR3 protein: CASSPFSGRSSYNEQFF; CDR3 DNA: TGCGCCAGCAGCCCCTTTAGCGGGAGGAGCTCCTACAATGAGCAGTTCTTC
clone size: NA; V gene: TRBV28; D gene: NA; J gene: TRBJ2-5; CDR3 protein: CASSSPAQETQYF; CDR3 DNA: TGTGCCAGCAGTTCCCCGGCCCAAGAGACCCAGTACTTC
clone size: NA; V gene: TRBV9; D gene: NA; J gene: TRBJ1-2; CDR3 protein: CASSGGRLTNYGYTF; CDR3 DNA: TGTGCCAGCAGCGGGGGACGTCTAACTAACTATGGCTACACCTTC
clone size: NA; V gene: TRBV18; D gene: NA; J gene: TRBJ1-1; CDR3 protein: CASSPLTESEAFF; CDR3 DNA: TGTGCCAGCTCACCGTTGACAGAGTCAGAAGCTTTCTTT